The source of this T cell receptor (beta chain) is a study of T cell responses to AZD1222 COVID-19 vaccine. Study-level findings and limits: Reportedly, nearly half the spike-specific TCRs target unmutated variant regions. Baseline seropositives among AZD1222 recipients totaled only 6 or 7. Possibly, clonal diversity was underestimated; donors were largely white British and included more females. Along spike, vaccine-associated CD4 TCRs were found throughout, with dominance at 160-218 and 743-854.

V lost 5 bases and J 6 bases, leaving 11 bases between the germline ends. CDR3 length equals 14 residues. The germline V gene encodes CDR1 SNHLY and CDR2 FYNNEI. Sequencing used immunoSEQ multiplex PCR; TCRdb keeps in-frame clones, though not all of them. The sample holds about 160,000 clones, roughly 94% seen once. On this clone: Its matching antigen is unknown.

This sample comprised peripheral blood, obtained 28 days after the second AZD1222 dose. This chain connects TRBV2 to TRBJ1-6, with D perhaps matching TRBD1 (6 bases). The receptor was derived from an adult who received the AZD1222 COVID-19 vaccine. The DNA of the CDR3 is TGTGCCAGCAGTACGGACAGTCGTAATTCACCCCTCCACTTT. Translated, it gives CASSTDSRNSPLHF.